This T cell receptor beta chain was profiled in a study of siplizumab effects on memory and regulatory T cells. Generated by immunoSEQ multiplex PCR, the TCRdb table keeps only in-frame clones and is missing some. This table holds more than 85,000 clones, about 90% found once. Overall study results and limits: With siplizumab, mappable alloreactive CD4+ clones averaged 68.8% Treg-derived, versus less than 35% in controls. Contribution to the alloresponse seemed major for naive T cells, which also seemed more diverse than memory cells. Suppressive function of proliferating Tregs from siplizumab cultures was not confirmed.

About this clone itself: The antigen is not known.

V lost 0 bases and J lost 3, with 12 bases in between. The germline gives CDR1 SGDLS, CDR2 YYNGEE. This CDR3 is built from 15 residues. Source material: CD4+ T cells sorted from blood. The source is a human donor in good health. V gene TRBV9 combines with J gene TRBJ1-1; possible D gene TRBD1, 5 bases. The CDR3 DNA sequence: TGTGCCAGCAGCGTAGCTACGGGGGGACACACTGAAGCTTTCTTT. This translates into CASSVATGGHTEAFF.